This T cell receptor beta chain derives from a study of CXCR3-negative and CXCR3-positive naive CD8 T cells. Broader study findings: Naive cells, whether CXCR3-negative or CXCR3-positive, had similar TRBV-TRBJ usage, while memory cells differed.

The CDR3 runs 14 residues. Per the germline V gene, CDR1 is DFQATT and CDR2 is SNEGSKA (reference sequence). UMI-tagged TRB cDNA libraries were built via 5' RACE. TCRdb re-called the 5' RACE reads; one entry per CDR3 protein, DNA not given. The sample data list around 57,000 distinct CDR3 sequences. With respect to this clonotype: The target antigen is unknown.

The sample comprised memory CD8+ T cells from blood. V gene TRBV20-1 combines with J gene TRBJ1-3. The receptor was derived from a human donor in good health. Some clones in this sample may be carry-over from other donors' samples. The CDR3 sequence: CSAQSDLVGNTIYF.